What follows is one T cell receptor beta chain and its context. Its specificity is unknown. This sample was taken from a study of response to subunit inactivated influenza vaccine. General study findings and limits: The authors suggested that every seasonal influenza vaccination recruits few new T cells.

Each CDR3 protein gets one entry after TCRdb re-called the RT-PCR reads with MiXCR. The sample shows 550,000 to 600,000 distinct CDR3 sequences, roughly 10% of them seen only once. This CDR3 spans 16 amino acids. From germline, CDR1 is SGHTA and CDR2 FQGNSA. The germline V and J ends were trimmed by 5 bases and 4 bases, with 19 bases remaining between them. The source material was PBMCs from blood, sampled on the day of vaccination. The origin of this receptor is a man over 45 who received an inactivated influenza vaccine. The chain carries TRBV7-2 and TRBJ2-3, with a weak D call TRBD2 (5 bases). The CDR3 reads CASSPRRSVPADTQYF. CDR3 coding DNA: TGTGCCAGCAGCCCGAGGAGGTCGGTTCCAGCAGATACGCAGTATTTT.